This record concerns one T cell receptor beta chain sequence. Its target is unknown. CDR3 length equals 14 residues. Trimming at V came to 4 bases and at J to 3 bases, leaving 3 bases not matched to a gene. CDR1 and CDR2 from the germline V gene are SNHLY and FYNNEI. Samples each yielded at least 5 micrograms of total RNA. Together with a sample-barcoded 5' primer, a J-beta primer mix was included in a second PCR lasting about 7 to 12 cycles. Each cDNA was tagged by a template-switch adaptor containing 12 random nucleotides. TCRdb reprocessed the 5' RACE reads via MiXCR and lists one record per CDR3 protein. The sample yields 1.4 million to 1.5 million distinct CDR3 sequences, roughly 40% seen once. This sample was included in a study of blood T cells in healthy people across ages. Notes on the study in general: Naive T cell percentage showed a strong correlation with the diversity of TCR beta.

This clonotype was sampled from a woman younger than 30 in good health. The specimen was blood. This sequence joins TRBV2 and TRBJ2-3; 8 bases are shared with TRBD1. The CDR3 coding sequence is TGTGCCAGCAGTGCCAGGGGGCAGACAGATACGCAGTATTTT. Translation gives CASSARGQTDTQYF. The complete variable domain, with remaining parts taken from reference TRBV2 and TRBJ2-3, reads EPEVTQTPSHQVTQMGQEVILRCVPISNHLYFYWYRQILGQKVEFLVSFYNNEISEKSEIFDDQFSVERPDGSNFTLKIRSTKLEDSAMYFCASSARGQTDTQYFGPGTRLTVL.